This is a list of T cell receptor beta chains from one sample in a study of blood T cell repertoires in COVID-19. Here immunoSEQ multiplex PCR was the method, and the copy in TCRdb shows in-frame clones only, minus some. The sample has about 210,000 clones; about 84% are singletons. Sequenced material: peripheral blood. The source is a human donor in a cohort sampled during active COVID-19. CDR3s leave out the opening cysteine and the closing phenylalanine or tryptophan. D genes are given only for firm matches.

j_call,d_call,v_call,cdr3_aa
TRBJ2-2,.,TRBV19,ASSQTGNTGELF
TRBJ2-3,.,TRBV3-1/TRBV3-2,ASTPGGLDTQY
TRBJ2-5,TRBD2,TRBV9,ASSGGTSGTQY
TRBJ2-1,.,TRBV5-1,ASSLGADRPYNEQF
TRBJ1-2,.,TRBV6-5,ASTAGRDYGYT
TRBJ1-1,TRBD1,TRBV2,ASSADRGDTEAF
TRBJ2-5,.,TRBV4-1,ASSQDPPNGGETQY
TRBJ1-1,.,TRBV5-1,ASSLEMNTEAF
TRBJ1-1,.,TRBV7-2,ASSAGLLNTEAF
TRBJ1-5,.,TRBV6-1,ASSEGAGGQPQH
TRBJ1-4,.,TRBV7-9,ASSTTTTNEKLF
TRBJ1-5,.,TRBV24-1,ATSPAGFSNQPQH
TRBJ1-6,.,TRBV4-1,ASSPPSGYNSPLH
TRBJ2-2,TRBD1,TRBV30,AWSVPDRDTGELF
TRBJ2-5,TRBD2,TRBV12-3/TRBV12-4,ASTMGGETQY
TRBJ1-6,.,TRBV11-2,ASSIERSYNSPLH
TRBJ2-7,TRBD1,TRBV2,ASSGDRPTPYEQY
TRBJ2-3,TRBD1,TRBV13,ASSLGLYRTGGRDTQY
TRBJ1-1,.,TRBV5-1,ASRLTQGGHTEAF
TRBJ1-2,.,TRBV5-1,ATSNTGGLDYGYT
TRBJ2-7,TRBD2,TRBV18,ASSFGGAGYEQY
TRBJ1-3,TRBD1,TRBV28,ASSSTGTGGGNTIY
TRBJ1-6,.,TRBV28,ASSPGGNNSPLH